This T cell receptor beta chain was identified during a study of blood T cell repertoires in COVID-19. CDR1 is SGHAT and CDR2 is FQNNGV in the germline V gene. Trimming at V came to 4 bases and at J to 3 bases, leaving 6 bases not matched to a gene. The CDR3 is made up of 15 amino acids. Data came from immunoSEQ multiplex PCR; TCRdb stores just in-frame clones and leaves some out. This table holds about 480,000 clones, nearly 90% found once. J is TRBJ2-1 and V is TRBV11-2; TRBD2 agrees at 7 bases. This receptor was taken from a woman aged 18-29 years with acute COVID-19. The sequencing sample was made of PBMCs or T cells enriched from blood (not recorded which). The CDR3 DNA reads as TGTGCCAGCAGCTCACAACGGACTAGCTACAATGAGCAGTTCTTC. Translating it yields CASSSQRTSYNEQFF.